Listed below are T cell receptor beta chains from one sample, sequenced in a study of cytomegalovirus exposure and HLA in healthy donors. TCRdb's copy holds only in-frame clones and misses some; the assay was immunoSEQ multiplex PCR. Of 150,000 to 200,000 clones listed, roughly 77% are singletons. Sequences were obtained from PBMCs. Receptors were obtained from a woman aged 40 to 50 in good health and CMV-seropositive. Both conserved end residues are part of each CDR3. A D gene is named only where the DNA matches it firmly. A clone size is listed for some rows: how often the clone was seen (once, few, many), or a class if it is expanded.

abundance,d_gene,j_gene,v_gene,CDR3nt,CDR3aa
.,.,TRBJ1-1,TRBV9,TGTGCCAGCAGCGTAGTGGACACCGGCACTGAAGCTTTCTTT,CASSVVDTGTEAFF
.,TRBD2,TRBJ2-1,TRBV29-1,TGCAGCGTCCCCCCTTCCGGTCTAGCGGGAGGAGACAATGAGCAGTTCTTC,CSVPPSGLAGGDNEQFF
.,.,TRBJ2-6,TRBV5-4,TGTGCCAGCAGCTTGGAGGAGGCGTCATTATCTGGGGCCAACGTCCTGACTTTC,CASSLEEASLSGANVLTF
.,TRBD1,TRBJ1-3,TRBV7-8,TGTGCCAGCAGCTTAGTCCCCCCCGACAGGGTCTCTGGAAACACCATATATTTT,CASSLVPPDRVSGNTIYF
.,.,TRBJ2-3,TRBV10-2,TGCGCCACCAAAGGGGGGGGAATGGTAGAAACAGGTACGCAGTATTTT,CATKGGGMVETGTQYF
.,.,TRBJ1-1,TRBV30,TGTGCCTGGACCGTAGGCGTCGCAGGGGTGAACACTGAAGCTTTCTTT,CAWTVGVAGVNTEAFF
.,.,TRBJ1-4,TRBV6-5,TGTGCCAGCAGTTCTCTAACGGGGGCAACTAATGAAAAACTGTTTTTT,CASSSLTGATNEKLFF
few,.,TRBJ1-3,TRBV7-2,TGTGCCAGCAGCTTAGGATTCGGAGACTCTGGAAACACCATATATTTT,CASSLGFGDSGNTIYF
.,.,TRBJ2-5,TRBV2,TGTGCCAGCAGTGAAGGAAAGGGCGGGGAGACCCAGTACTTC,CASSEGKGGETQYF
.,.,TRBJ2-5,TRBV27,TGTGCCAGCAGTTTTGGTCCGGGGGAGACCCAGTACTTC,CASSFGPGETQYF
.,TRBD1,TRBJ1-4,TRBV5-1,TGCGCCAGCAGCTTGGAGGGACAGGTTGAAAAACTGTTTTTT,CASSLEGQVEKLFF
.,.,TRBJ2-1,TRBV5-1,TGCGCCAGCACCCCAGGCAGCTCCTACAATGAGCAGTTCTTC,CASTPGSSYNEQFF
once,.,TRBJ1-3,TRBV6-1,TGTGCCAGCAGTCAAGAACTCAGGGGCTCTGGAAACACCATATATTTT,CASSQELRGSGNTIYF
.,.,TRBJ2-3,TRBV5-1,TGCGCCAGCAGCGCCGGGACTCCAGACACAGATACGCAGTATTTT,CASSAGTPDTDTQYF
.,.,TRBJ1-6,TRBV5-7,TGTGCCAGCAGCCGGGGTGAAGGGTCACCCCTCCACTTT,CASSRGEGSPLHF
once,.,TRBJ2-3,TRBV30,TGTGCCTGGAGACCCCAGGGAAATACGCAGTATTTT,CAWRPQGNTQYF
.,TRBD2,TRBJ2-7,TRBV18,TGTGCCAGCTCACCACTCTCTAGCGGGGGGATCTACGAGCAGTACTTC,CASSPLSSGGIYEQYF
.,.,TRBJ1-1,TRBV5-1,TGCGCCAGCAGCTTGGGTCTTTTGAACACTGAAGCTTTCTTT,CASSLGLLNTEAFF
.,TRBD1,TRBJ1-1,TRBV19,TGTGCCAGTAGTACCCTGGACAGGTCGGCGAGGGGCACTGAAGCTTTCTTT,CASSTLDRSARGTEAFF
.,TRBD1,TRBJ1-1,TRBV27,TGTGCCAGCAGTTTAAGCCAGGGGGCGATCACTGAAGCTTTCTTT,CASSLSQGAITEAFF
.,TRBD2,TRBJ2-5,TRBV2,TGTGCCAGCAACGAGCAGCGGGGGGGCGCGGAGACCCAGTACTTC,CASNEQRGGAETQYF
few,TRBD1,TRBJ2-6,TRBV6-5,TGTGCCAGCAGGAGACAGGGGGCGACCAACGTCCTGACTTTC,CASRRQGATNVLTF
.,TRBD1,TRBJ2-1,TRBV11-3,TGTGCCAGCAGCCCCGGGACAGCTACAAACAATGAGCAGTTCTTC,CASSPGTATNNEQFF
.,.,TRBJ1-2,TRBV7-8,TGTGCCAGCAGCTTAGTAGCAGGGGATGGCTACACCTTC,CASSLVAGDGYTF
.,.,TRBJ2-2,TRBV19,TGTGGTACCATGGTGGGAGGCTTGGGCACCGGGGAGCTGTTTTTT,CGTMVGGLGTGELFF
once,.,TRBJ2-5,TRBV5-4,TGTGCCAGCAGCCCCGGCAGGATTGAGACCCAGTACTTC,CASSPGRIETQYF
few,.,TRBJ1-6,TRBV6-5,TGTGCCAGCAGTTACTCGAAGGGTCAGGGGAATTCACCCCTCCACTTT,CASSYSKGQGNSPLHF
.,TRBD2,TRBJ2-3,TRBV30,TGTTCAGGGATCAGCGGGGGTAGCACAGATACGCAGTATTTT,CSGISGGSTDTQYF
.,TRBD1,TRBJ2-2,TRBV5-1,TGCGCCAGCAGCTTGGACAGGGGAAACACCGGGGAGCTGTTTTTT,CASSLDRGNTGELFF
.,.,TRBJ1-1,TRBV7-2,TGTGCCAGCAGCTTAGGGGGTGACAGAACTGGCACTGAAGCTTTCTTT,CASSLGGDRTGTEAFF
few,TRBD2,TRBJ2-7,TRBV5-4,TGTGCCAGCAGTAAACTAGCGGGGCTTGTCTCCTACGAGCAGTACTTC,CASSKLAGLVSYEQYF
.,TRBD1,TRBJ2-5,TRBV19,TGTGCCAGTAGCCAGGGACAGCAAGAGACCCAGTACTTC,CASSQGQQETQYF
once,TRBD1,TRBJ1-4,TRBV6-5,TGTGCCAGCAGTAAAGGACAGGGGCTTAATGAAAAACTGTTTTTT,CASSKGQGLNEKLFF
once,TRBD2,TRBJ2-1,TRBV9,TGTGCCAGCAGCCCCAGGACTAGCGGGACCTACAATGAGCAGTTCTTC,CASSPRTSGTYNEQFF
.,.,TRBJ1-1,TRBV10-1,TGCGCCAGCAGTGCGGGCGGGGCAGGATCGAACACTGAAGCTTTCTTT,CASSAGGAGSNTEAFF
.,.,TRBJ2-3,TRBV7-9,TGTGCCAGCAGCTTGGGACTGAACACAGATACGCAGTATTTT,CASSLGLNTDTQYF
.,TRBD1,TRBJ1-3,TRBV5-1,TGCGCCAGCAGCCCAGACAGGGCCGGAAACACCATATATTTT,CASSPDRAGNTIYF
.,.,TRBJ1-1,TRBV5-6,TGTGCCAGCAGCTTGTTGGAGGCCGGTAGAGGCACTGAAGCTTTCTTT,CASSLLEAGRGTEAFF
.,TRBD1,TRBJ1-2,TRBV6-5,TGTGCCAGCAGTCCGGACGCTGGGACAGTGGGAGGCTACACCTTC,CASSPDAGTVGGYTF
.,.,TRBJ1-2,TRBV28,TGTGCCAGCCTAGACAGCAGCGCTAACTATGGCTACACCTTC,CASLDSSANYGYTF
.,.,TRBJ1-3,TRBV6-5,TGTGCCAGCAGAGCCGGGACTGTAAACACCATATATTTT,CASRAGTVNTIYF
.,TRBD1,TRBJ1-2,TRBV15,TGTGCCACCAGCAGAGACAACAGGGGCGATGGCTACACCTTC,CATSRDNRGDGYTF
.,.,TRBJ2-4,TRBV7-2,TGTGCCAGCGCGGCGATAGATGGGAACATTCAGTACTTC,CASAAIDGNIQYF
.,.,TRBJ2-1,TRBV19,TGTGCCAGTAGTATAAATCGGCGGAGCTCCTACAATGAGCAGTTCTTC,CASSINRRSSYNEQFF
.,TRBD1,TRBJ1-6,TRBV9,TGTGCCAGCAGCGCCGGGACAGGGACTTCACCCCTCCACTTT,CASSAGTGTSPLHF